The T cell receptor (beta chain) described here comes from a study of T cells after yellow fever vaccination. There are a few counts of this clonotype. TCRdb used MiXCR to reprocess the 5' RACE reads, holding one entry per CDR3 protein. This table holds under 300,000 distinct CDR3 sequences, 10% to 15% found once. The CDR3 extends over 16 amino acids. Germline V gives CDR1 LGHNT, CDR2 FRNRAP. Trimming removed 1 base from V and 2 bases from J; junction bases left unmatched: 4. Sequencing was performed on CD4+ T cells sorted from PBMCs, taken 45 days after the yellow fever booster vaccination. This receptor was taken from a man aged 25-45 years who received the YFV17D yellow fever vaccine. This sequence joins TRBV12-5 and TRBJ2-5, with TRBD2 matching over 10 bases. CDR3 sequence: CASGLAGTSAQETQYF. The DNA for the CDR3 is TGTGCTAGTGGTTTGGCCGGGACTAGCGCACAAGAGACCCAGTACTTC.